A selection of T cell receptor beta chains follows, all from one sample in a study of blood T cell repertoires in COVID-19. Produced via immunoSEQ multiplex PCR; TCRdb's table is partial and in-frame only. The repertoire holds 150,000 to 200,000 clones, 81% seen once, with approximately 10% in the top ten. The source material was peripheral blood. The receptors here all came from a man aged 55 to 69 with active or convalescent COVID-19. Each CDR3 is given with its conserved first and last residue. D genes are given only for firm matches. Size values are once, few and many counts, or a class for expanded clones, and some rows have none.

j_gene | d_gene | abundance | v_gene | CDR3nt | CDR3aa
TRBJ2-2 | NA | few | TRBV5-1 | TGCGCCAGCAGTCGAGCCGGGGAGGCGACTCCCGGGGAGCTGTTTTTT | CASSRAGEATPGELFF
TRBJ2-3 | NA | NA | TRBV24-1 | TGTGCCACCAGTGATTTTTCTAACGGACTAAAAGGAGGAGATACGCAGTATTTT | CATSDFSNGLKGGDTQYF
TRBJ2-5 | TRBD2 | NA | TRBV5-1 | TGCGCCAGCCGGACTAGCGGGATCATGTCAGAGACCCAGTACTTC | CASRTSGIMSETQYF
TRBJ2-1 | TRBD1 | NA | TRBV5-1 | TGCGCCAGCAGCTTGGACCCCGGGACAGGGTTTGGGGATGAGCAGTTCTTC | CASSLDPGTGFGDEQFF
TRBJ1-1 | NA | NA | TRBV29-1 | TGCAGCGCTATACGTAGAACTGAAGCTTTCTTT | CSAIRRTEAFF
TRBJ1-2 | NA | NA | TRBV27 | TGTGCCAGCAGCACTCAGGGGTTGGGCTACACCTTC | CASSTQGLGYTF
TRBJ1-6 | TRBD1 | NA | TRBV28 | TGTGCCAGCAGTCATCTCGGACAGGGTACCTCCTATAATTCACCCCTCCACTTT | CASSHLGQGTSYNSPLHF
TRBJ2-7 | NA | NA | TRBV7-6 | TGTGCCAGCAGTCGTACAGGGGAGCAGTACTTC | CASSRTGEQYF
TRBJ2-4 | NA | NA | TRBV18 | TGTGCCAGCTCACCACCGGCGGGGACCAAAAACATTCAGTACTTC | CASSPPAGTKNIQYF
TRBJ2-5 | TRBD1 | NA | TRBV19 | TGTGCCAGTGGGACAGGGGATGATGGGACCCAGTACTTC | CASGTGDDGTQYF
TRBJ2-2 | TRBD2 | few | TRBV27 | TGTGCCACTACGATTAGCGGGGGGGCCCAGACCGGGGAGCTGTTTTTT | CATTISGGAQTGELFF